One sample yielded the 15 T cell receptor beta chains listed below, sequenced in a study of immune characterization of retroperitoneal liposarcoma. TCRdb called the PCR reads again in MiXCR, with one record for every CDR3 protein. The data contain over 10,000 distinct CDR3 sequences, over 45% of them singletons. Source material: tumor tissue. The origin of the receptors is a female donor with retroperitoneal liposarcoma.

This clonotype has a handful of counts. V and J are TRBV11-3 and TRBJ2-5; TRBD1 matches 9 bases. Germline V gene data show CDR1 as SGHNT and CDR2 as YENEEA. This CDR3 region has 16 residues. Unmatched junction bases numbered 4, after V lost 1 base and J lost 1 base. This chain's CDR3 is CASSLGPTGGQETQYF. The CDR3 coding sequence is TGTGCCAGCAGCTTAGGGCCGACAGGGGGCCAAGAGACCCAGTACTTC.

The rearrangement links TRBV10-2 to TRBJ2-2; D is unresolved. Germline V CDR1 and CDR2: WSHSY, SAAADI. The CDR3 has 13 amino acids. Between the trimmed V and J ends, which lost 8 bases and 3 bases, there was a span of 10 bases. CDR3 DNA: TGCGCCAGCGGCCAGTCCCACACCGGGGAGCTGTTTTTT. Translation gives CASGQSHTGELFF.

Remarks on this clonotype: A much larger clone sits a single nucleotide away, making a read error possible. The chain has TRBV6-1 and TRBJ2-5, with 11 nucleotides matching TRBD2. Germline CDR1 reads MNHNS; CDR2 reads SASEGT. This CDR3 has 15 residues. V was pared by 4 bases and J by 2 bases, with 3 bases of the junction left unmatched. The CDR3 DNA follows: TGTGCCAGCAGTGTCCGGACTAGCGGGCAAGAGACCCAGTACTTC. Its translation is CASSVRTSGQETQYF.

The chain employs TRBV27 and TRBJ2-5, with D possibly matching TRBD2 (5 bases). The J call is uncertain, as TRBJ2-7 better fits the DNA end. The CDR3 is 12 amino acids. CDR1 and CDR2 from the germline V gene are MNHEY and SMNVEV (reference sequence). The CDR3 loop is CATRASRYEQYF. CDR3 coding DNA: TGTGCCACCCGGGCTAGCCGTTACGAGCAGTACTTC.

Many counts were recorded for this clonotype. This chain links TRBV7-3 with TRBJ2-1; TRBD1 is a possible D gene (5 bases). The DNA end is a closer match to TRBJ2-7, so the J assignment may be wrong. The CDR3 contains 15 residues. Germline-derived CDR1 and CDR2 are SGHTA and FQGTGA. CDR3 sequence reads: CASSLDNGAYNEQYF. The CDR3 DNA reads as TGTGCCAGCAGCTTAGACAATGGGGCCTACAATGAGCAGTACTTC.

The chain links TRBV6-1 to TRBJ2-4, with 10 bases aligning to TRBD1. The J call is in doubt because the DNA end fits TRBJ2-7 better. The germline CDR1 and CDR2 sequences are MNHNS and SASEGT. The CDR3 runs 15 residues. In DNA form, the CDR3 reads TGTGCCAGCAGTCTAGTCGACAGGGGGCAGAACGAGCAGTACTTC. It codes for CASSLVDRGQNEQYF.

This rearrangement joins TRBV27 to TRBJ2-5, with D hard to call. This CDR3 contains 16 residues. V was shortened by 0 bases and J by 2 bases, with 13 bases between the two germline ends. Germline-derived CDR1 and CDR2 are MNHEY and SMNVEV (reference sequence). CDR3 amino acids: CASSLSWVLGQETQYF. CDR3 sequence (DNA): TGTGCCAGCAGTTTATCCTGGGTTTTGGGGCAAGAGACCCAGTACTTC.

V usage is TRBV6-1 and J usage is TRBJ2-1; 7 nucleotides match TRBD2. The J call is uncertain, as TRBJ2-7 better fits the DNA end. The length of the CDR3 is 14 residues. Germline values: CDR1 MNHNS, CDR2 SASEGT. The CDR3 here is CASSEFSGPYEQYF. In DNA form, the CDR3 reads TGTGCCAGCAGTGAATTTAGCGGGCCTTACGAGCAGTACTTC.

The chain recombines TRBV6-1 with TRBJ2-7, with D perhaps matching TRBD2 (6 bases). CDR3 length equals 14 residues. The germline V and J ends were trimmed by 8 bases and 4 bases, with 18 bases remaining between them. Germline values: CDR1 MNHNS, CDR2 SASEGT. The CDR3 sequence: CASHLRAGRYEQYF. The CDR3 DNA is TGTGCCAGCCACCTCCGTGCGGGACGGTACGAGCAGTACTTC.

This clonotype was observed many times. The chain recombines TRBV27 with TRBJ2-1; 7 nucleotides agree with TRBD1. The tail of the sequence fits TRBJ2-7 better, so the J call may be wrong. The CDR3 sequence is 13 residues long. Germline-derived CDR1 and CDR2 are MNHEY and SMNVEV (reference sequence). CDR3 residues: CASRTGATNEQYF. CDR3 nucleotides: TGTGCCAGCAGAACAGGGGCCACTAATGAGCAGTACTTC.

V usage is TRBV6-1 and J usage is TRBJ2-1, with 7 bases fitting TRBD1. The J call may not be correct, given that the DNA end is closer to TRBJ2-7. Per the germline V gene, CDR1 is MNHNS and CDR2 is SASEGT. This CDR3 contains 15 residues. CDR3 in amino acids: CASSRDPGQRMRQYF. CDR3 DNA sequence: TGTGCCAGCAGCCGTGACCCGGGACAGAGGATGCGGCAGTACTTC.

The chain combines TRBV6-1 with TRBJ2-3; TRBD2 matches 16 bases. The J call may be faulty, since TRBJ2-5 better matches the DNA end. This CDR3 region has 17 residues. From germline, CDR1 is MNHNS and CDR2 SASEGT. CDR3 in amino acids: CASSPSGTSGGGETQYF. CDR3 DNA sequence: TGTGCCAGCAGCCCCTCCGGGACTAGCGGGGGGGGAGAGACCCAGTACTTC.

V and J are TRBV25-1 and TRBJ2-5; D tentatively reads TRBD1 or TRBD2 (5 bases each). The J call may be mistaken, given a closer DNA end match to TRBJ2-7. The CDR3 is 15 amino acids. The germline V gene has CDR1 MGHDK and CDR2 SYGVNS. The CDR3 spells CASSHNQRGTYEQYF. For the CDR3, the DNA is TGTGCCAGCAGCCACAATCAGAGGGGTACCTACGAGCAGTACTTC.

Note on this clonotype: This likely comes from a read error, as the CDR3 has no conserved phenylalanine or tryptophan at its end. This chain joins TRBV11-3 and TRBJ2-1, with 9 bases fitting TRBD2. The ends lost 1 base at V and 13 bases at J; junction bases unmatched: 14. The CDR3 contains 16 residues. Per germline, CDR1 SGHNT and CDR2 YENEEA. The CDR3 bases are TGTGCCAGCAGCTTAGTTGTGCGGGAGGGCCGAGAGACCCAGTTCCTC. This encodes CASSLVVREGRETQFL.

The chain joins TRBV11-3 to TRBJ2-4; D call uncertain. Trimming shortened V by 5 bases and J by 0 bases, and 14 bases separated the two germline ends. CDR3 length: 16 residues. From germline, CDR1 is SGHNT and CDR2 YENEEA. The CDR3 here is CASSQRVGVAKNIQYF. CDR3 in DNA: TGTGCCAGCAGCCAGAGAGTTGGGGTAGCCAAAAACATTCAGTACTTC.